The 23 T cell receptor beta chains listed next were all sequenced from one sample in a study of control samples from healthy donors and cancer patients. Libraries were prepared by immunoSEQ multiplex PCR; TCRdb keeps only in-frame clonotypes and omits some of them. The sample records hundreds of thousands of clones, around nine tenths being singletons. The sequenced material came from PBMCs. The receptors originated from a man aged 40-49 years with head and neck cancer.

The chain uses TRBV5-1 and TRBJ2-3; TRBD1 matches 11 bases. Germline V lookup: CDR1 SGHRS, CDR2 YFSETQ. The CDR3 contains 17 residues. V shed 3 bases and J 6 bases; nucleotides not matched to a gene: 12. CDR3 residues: CASSSRWTGGSSDTQYF. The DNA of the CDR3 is TGCGCCAGCAGCTCCAGATGGACAGGGGGCTCATCTGATACGCAGTATTTT.

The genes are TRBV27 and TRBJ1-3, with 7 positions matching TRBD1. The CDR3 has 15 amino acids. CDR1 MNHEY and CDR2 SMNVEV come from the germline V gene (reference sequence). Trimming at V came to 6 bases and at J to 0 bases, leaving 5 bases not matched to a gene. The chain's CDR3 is CASSPGQYSGNTIYF. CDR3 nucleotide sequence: TGTGCCAGCAGCCCGGGACAGTACTCTGGAAACACCATATATTTT.

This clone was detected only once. CDR3 sequence: CASSTAGTKMGAFF. The CDR3 DNA reads as TGTGCCAGCAGCACGGCCGGGACCAAAATGGGGGCTTTCTTT. The chain couples TRBV3-1 (or the pseudogene TRBV3-2) to TRBJ1-1; TRBD1 is a possible D gene (5 bases). Germline loops: CDR1 LGHDT, CDR2 YNNKEL (reference sequence). The CDR3 runs 14 residues. V lost 5 bases and J lost 11, with 21 bases in between.

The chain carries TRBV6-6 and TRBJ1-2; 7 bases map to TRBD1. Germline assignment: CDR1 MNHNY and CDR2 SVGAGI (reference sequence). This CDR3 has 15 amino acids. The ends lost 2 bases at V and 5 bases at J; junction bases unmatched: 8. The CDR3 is CASSYLDRDGYGYTF. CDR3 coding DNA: TGTGCCAGCAGTTACCTAGACAGGGACGGATATGGCTACACCTTC.

CDR3 DNA: TGCGCCAGCAGCGATCGACAGGTTCCCACTGAAGCTTTCTTT. Translation gives CASSDRQVPTEAFF. The chain is built from TRBV5-1 and TRBJ1-1, with D perhaps matching TRBD1 (6 bases). Trimming took 4 bases from V and 4 from J, leaving 14 bases between them. CDR3 length: 14 amino acids. Germline CDR1 is SGHRS and CDR2 is YFSETQ. The full variable domain, rest sourced from reference TRBV5-1 and TRBJ1-1, is KAGVTQTPRYLIKTRGQQVTLSCSPISGHRSVSWYQQTPGQGLQFLFEYFSETQRNKGNFPGRFSGRQFSNSRSEMNVSTLELGDSALYLCASSDRQVPTEAFFGQGTRLTVV.

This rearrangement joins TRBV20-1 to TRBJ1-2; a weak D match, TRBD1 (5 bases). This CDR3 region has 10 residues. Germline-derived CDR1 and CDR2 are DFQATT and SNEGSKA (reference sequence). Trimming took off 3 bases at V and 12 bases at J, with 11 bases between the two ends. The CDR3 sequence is CSARSGANTF. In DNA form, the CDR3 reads TGCAGTGCTAGGAGCGGGGCGAACACCTTC.

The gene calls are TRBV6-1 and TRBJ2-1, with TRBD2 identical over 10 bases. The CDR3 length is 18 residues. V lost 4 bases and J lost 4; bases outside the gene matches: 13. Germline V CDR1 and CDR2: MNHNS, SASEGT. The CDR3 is CASSGGFGSGGAYNEQFF. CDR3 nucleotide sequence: TGTGCCAGCAGTGGAGGGTTTGGGAGCGGGGGGGCGTACAATGAGCAGTTCTTC.

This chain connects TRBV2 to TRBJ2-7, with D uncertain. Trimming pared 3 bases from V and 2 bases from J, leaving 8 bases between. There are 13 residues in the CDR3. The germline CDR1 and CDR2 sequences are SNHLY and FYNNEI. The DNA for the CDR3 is TGTGCCAGCAGTGAGGAAGGGCCCTACGAGCAGTACTTC. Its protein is CASSEEGPYEQYF.

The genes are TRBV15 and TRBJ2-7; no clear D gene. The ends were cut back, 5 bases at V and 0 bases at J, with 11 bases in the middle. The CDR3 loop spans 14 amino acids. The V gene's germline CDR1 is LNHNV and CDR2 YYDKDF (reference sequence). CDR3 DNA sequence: TGTGCCACCAGCCTGGACCTTGCCTCCTACGAGCAGTACTTC. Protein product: CATSLDLASYEQYF.

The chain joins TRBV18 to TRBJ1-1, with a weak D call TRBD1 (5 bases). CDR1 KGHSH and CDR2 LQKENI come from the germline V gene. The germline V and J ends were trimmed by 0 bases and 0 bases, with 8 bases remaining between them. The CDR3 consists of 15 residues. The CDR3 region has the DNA TGTGCCAGCTCACCACCGGGACGGCTGAACACTGAAGCTTTCTTT. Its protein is CASSPPGRLNTEAFF.

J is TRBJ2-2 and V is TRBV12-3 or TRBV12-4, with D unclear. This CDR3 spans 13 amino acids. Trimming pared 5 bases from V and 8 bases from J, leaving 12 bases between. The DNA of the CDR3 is TGTGCCAGCAGTGGCGCCCGTTGGGGGGAGCTGTTTTTT. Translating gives CASSGARWGELFF.

The CDR3 DNA sequence: TGTGCCAGCAGCTTATCGACAGGGAGAAGTGAAAAACTGTTTTTT. Translated: CASSLSTGRSEKLFF. This sequence joins TRBV7-8 and TRBJ1-4, with TRBD1 matching 7 bases. Looked up from germline, CDR1 is SGHVS and CDR2 is FQNEAQ. V gave up 2 bases and J gave up 7 bases; unmatched junction bases: 7. The CDR3 has 15 amino acids.

DNA for the CDR3: TGTGCCAGCAGCTTGTTTCGGGGCACAGATACGCAGTATTTT. This codes for CASSLFRGTDTQYF. The gene calls are TRBV5-6 and TRBJ2-3; unclear D gene. The V and J ends lost 1 base and 1 base respectively, with 7 bases between them. Germline-derived CDR1 and CDR2 are SGHDT and YYEEEE. This CDR3 is built from 14 residues.

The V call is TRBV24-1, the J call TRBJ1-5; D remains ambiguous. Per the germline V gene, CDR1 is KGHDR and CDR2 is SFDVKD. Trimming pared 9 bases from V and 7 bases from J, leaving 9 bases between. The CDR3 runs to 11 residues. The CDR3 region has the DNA TGTGCCACCCCGCGGGCCCAGCCCCAGCATTTT. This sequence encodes CATPRAQPQHF.

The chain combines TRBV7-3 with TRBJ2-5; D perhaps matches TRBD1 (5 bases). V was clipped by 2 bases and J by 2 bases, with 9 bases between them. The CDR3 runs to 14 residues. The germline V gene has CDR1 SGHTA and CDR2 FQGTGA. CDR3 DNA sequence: TGTGCCAGCAGCTTAGGGCAGGGACAAGAGACCCAGTACTTC. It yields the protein CASSLGQGQETQYF. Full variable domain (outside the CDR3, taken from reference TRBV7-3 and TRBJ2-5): GAGVSQTPSNKVTEKGKYVELRCDPISGHTALYWYRQSLGQGPEFLIYFQGTGAADDSGLPNDRFFAVRPEGSVSTLKIQRTERGDSAVYLCASSLGQGQETQYFGPGTRLLVL.

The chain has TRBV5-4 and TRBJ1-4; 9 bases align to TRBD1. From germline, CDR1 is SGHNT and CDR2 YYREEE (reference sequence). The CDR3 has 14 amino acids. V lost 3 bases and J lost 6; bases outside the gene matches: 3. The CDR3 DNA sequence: TGTGCCAGCAGCTCGGACAGGGGTGATGAAAAACTGTTTTTT. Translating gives CASSSDRGDEKLFF.

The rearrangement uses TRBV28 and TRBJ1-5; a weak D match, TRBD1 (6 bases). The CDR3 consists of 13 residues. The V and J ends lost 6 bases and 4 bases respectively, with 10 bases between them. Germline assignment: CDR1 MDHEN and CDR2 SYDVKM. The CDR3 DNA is TGTGCCAGCAGAGGGGGGCGTAATCAGCCCCAGCATTTT. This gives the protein CASRGGRNQPQHF.

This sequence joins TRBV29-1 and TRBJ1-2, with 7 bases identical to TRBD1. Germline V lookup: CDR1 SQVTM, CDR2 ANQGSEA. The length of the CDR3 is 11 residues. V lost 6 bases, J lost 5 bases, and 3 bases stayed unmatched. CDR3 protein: CSVGTDYGYTF. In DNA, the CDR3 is TGCAGCGTCGGGACAGATTATGGCTACACCTTC.

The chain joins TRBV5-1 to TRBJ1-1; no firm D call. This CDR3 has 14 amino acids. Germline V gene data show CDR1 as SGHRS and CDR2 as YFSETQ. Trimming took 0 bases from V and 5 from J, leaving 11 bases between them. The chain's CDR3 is CASSLATAETEAFF. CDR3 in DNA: TGCGCCAGCAGCTTGGCCACGGCAGAAACTGAAGCTTTCTTT.

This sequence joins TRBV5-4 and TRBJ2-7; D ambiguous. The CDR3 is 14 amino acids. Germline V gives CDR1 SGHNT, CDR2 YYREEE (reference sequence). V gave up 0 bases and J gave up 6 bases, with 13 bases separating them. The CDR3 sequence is CASSLGRVTGEQYF. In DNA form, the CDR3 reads TGTGCCAGCAGCTTGGGAAGGGTTACGGGCGAGCAGTACTTC.

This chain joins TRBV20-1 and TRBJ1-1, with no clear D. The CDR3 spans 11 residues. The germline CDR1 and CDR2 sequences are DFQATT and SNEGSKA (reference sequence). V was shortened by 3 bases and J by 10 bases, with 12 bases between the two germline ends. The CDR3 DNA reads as TGCAGTGCTAGTAGCAGGATAGTAGCTTTCTTT. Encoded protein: CSASSRIVAFF.

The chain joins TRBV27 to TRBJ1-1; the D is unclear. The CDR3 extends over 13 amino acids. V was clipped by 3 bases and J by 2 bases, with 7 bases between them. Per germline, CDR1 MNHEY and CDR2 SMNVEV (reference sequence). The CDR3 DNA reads TGTGCCAGCAGTTTCGCTGGAAACACTGAAGCTTTCTTT. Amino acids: CASSFAGNTEAFF.

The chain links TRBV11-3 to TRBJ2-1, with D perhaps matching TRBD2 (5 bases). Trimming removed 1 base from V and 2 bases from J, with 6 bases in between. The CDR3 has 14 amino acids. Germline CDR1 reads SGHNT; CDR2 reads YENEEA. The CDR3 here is CASSLGTAYNEQFF. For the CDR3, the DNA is TGTGCCAGCAGCTTAGGGACTGCCTACAATGAGCAGTTCTTC.